Listed below are T cell receptor beta chains from one sample, sequenced in a study of Graves' ophthalmopathy and Graves' hyperthyroidism. TCRdb re-called the multiplex PCR reads through MiXCR, storing one row per CDR3 protein. The data hold hundreds of thousands of distinct CDR3 sequences, with about 24% observed a single time. The specimen sequenced was peripheral blood. These receptors originate from a woman between 18 and 29 years old with stable Graves' hyperthyroidism. Some clones in this sample may be carry-over from other donors' samples. The CDR3 runs from the conserved cysteine through the conserved F or W. Fields, in order: D gene, clone size, V gene, J gene, CDR3 DNA, CDR3 protein. The D gene is left open where the match is weak. The size field is filled for only some rows; it gives once, few, many or a size class.

d_call: NA; clone_size: many; v_call: TRBV28; j_call: TRBJ1-2; cdr3_nt: TGTGCCAGCATTCTCAGGGATTCCGATGGCTACACCTTC; cdr3_aa: CASILRDSDGYTF
d_call: NA; clone_size: many; v_call: TRBV7-8; j_call: TRBJ2-7; cdr3_nt: TGTGCCAGCGTTTTGGGGGGAAACTCCTACGAGCAGTACTTC; cdr3_aa: CASVLGGNSYEQYF
d_call: NA; clone_size: many; v_call: TRBV7-9; j_call: TRBJ1-6; cdr3_nt: TGTGCCAGCAGCTTAAAGGGCCTCGGGTCACCCCTCCACTTT; cdr3_aa: CASSLKGLGSPLHF
d_call: NA; clone_size: NA; v_call: TRBV28; j_call: TRBJ1-1; cdr3_nt: TGTGCCAGCAGGATAACGGGGGAGAACACTGAAGCTTTCTTT; cdr3_aa: CASRITGENTEAFF
d_call: NA; clone_size: NA; v_call: TRBV19; j_call: TRBJ1-5; cdr3_nt: TGTGCCTGCGCACGGGAGAGAAATCAGCCCCAGCATTTT; cdr3_aa: CACARERNQPQHF
d_call: NA; clone_size: many; v_call: TRBV7-9; j_call: TRBJ2-7; cdr3_nt: TGTGCCAGCAGCTTAGGCCCGGGGTTCACCTACGAGCAGTACTTC; cdr3_aa: CASSLGPGFTYEQYF
d_call: NA; clone_size: many; v_call: TRBV12-3/TRBV12-4; j_call: TRBJ1-1; cdr3_nt: TGTGCCACCCAGCGGGACACTGAAGCTTTCTTT; cdr3_aa: CATQRDTEAFF
d_call: TRBD1; clone_size: many; v_call: TRBV12-3/TRBV12-4; j_call: TRBJ2-7; cdr3_nt: TGTGCCAGCAGTTTAGGGCAGGGGGTGTTCGAGCAGTACTTC; cdr3_aa: CASSLGQGVFEQYF
d_call: NA; clone_size: many; v_call: TRBV6-1; j_call: TRBJ2-2; cdr3_nt: TGTGCCAGCAGCCATAACACCGGGGAGCTGTTTTTT; cdr3_aa: CASSHNTGELFF
d_call: TRBD1; clone_size: NA; v_call: TRBV30; j_call: TRBJ1-2; cdr3_nt: TGTGCCTGGAGTTTAGGGACAGCACTTCCTAACTATGGCTACACCTTC; cdr3_aa: CAWSLGTALPNYGYTF
d_call: NA; clone_size: many; v_call: TRBV7-9; j_call: TRBJ2-7; cdr3_nt: TGTGCCAGCAGCTTTACGGGATCCTCCTACCAGCAGTACTTC; cdr3_aa: CASSFTGSSYQQYF
d_call: TRBD1; clone_size: NA; v_call: TRBV6-4; j_call: TRBJ2-7; cdr3_nt: TGTGCCAGCTCCAGCACAGGGGTCGGCGAGCAGTACTTC; cdr3_aa: CASSSTGVGEQYF
d_call: NA; clone_size: many; v_call: TRBV13; j_call: TRBJ1-3; cdr3_nt: TGTGCCAGCAGCCTAGGCGGGTCGAGCTCTGGAAACACCATATATTTT; cdr3_aa: CASSLGGSSSGNTIYF
d_call: NA; clone_size: NA; v_call: TRBV5-1; j_call: TRBJ1-5; cdr3_nt: TGCGCCAGCAGCTTTGACGGGTTGTGGCAGCCCAAGCATTTT; cdr3_aa: CASSFDGLWQPKHF
d_call: NA; clone_size: NA; v_call: TRBV20-1; j_call: TRBJ1-5; cdr3_nt: TGCAGTGGAAAGGAGGGATATCAGCCCCAGCATTTT; cdr3_aa: CSGKEGYQPQHF
d_call: NA; clone_size: once; v_call: TRBV28; j_call: TRBJ2-7; cdr3_nt: TGTGCCACTTCCTCGGAGGGGGCGACGTGGGAGCAGTACTTC; cdr3_aa: CATSSEGATWEQYF
d_call: NA; clone_size: many; v_call: TRBV11-2; j_call: TRBJ1-6; cdr3_nt: TGTGCCAGCAGACCCCGGACGGGGATGGGAGCTTATAATTCACCCCTCCACTTT; cdr3_aa: CASRPRTGMGAYNSPLHF
d_call: NA; clone_size: NA; v_call: TRBV24-1; j_call: TRBJ2-2; cdr3_nt: TGTGCCACGGGAGGCGGATCGAACACCGGGGAGCTGTTTTTT; cdr3_aa: CATGGGSNTGELFF
d_call: NA; clone_size: many; v_call: TRBV6-1; j_call: TRBJ2-7; cdr3_nt: TGTGCCAGCTGGAAGGACGTAGCCTACGAGCAGTACTTC; cdr3_aa: CASWKDVAYEQYF
d_call: NA; clone_size: few; v_call: TRBV6-1; j_call: TRBJ1-1; cdr3_nt: TGTGCCAGCAGCCGCAGGTCGGCAGGGAGGGTTTGGACTGAAGCTTTCTTT; cdr3_aa: CASSRRSAGRVWTEAFF
d_call: NA; clone_size: many; v_call: TRBV4-1; j_call: TRBJ1-1; cdr3_nt: TGCGCCAGCAGCCACCAACCGACAGGGAACACTGAAGCTTTCTTT; cdr3_aa: CASSHQPTGNTEAFF
d_call: TRBD2; clone_size: many; v_call: TRBV6-5; j_call: TRBJ2-4; cdr3_nt: TGTGCCAGCAGTTACGGAGCTAGCGGAGGGGTAGCCAAAAACATTCAGTACTTC; cdr3_aa: CASSYGASGGVAKNIQYF
d_call: NA; clone_size: many; v_call: TRBV6-1; j_call: TRBJ2-5; cdr3_nt: TGTGCCAGCAGCCGCGGCCCTGACACCCAAGAGACCCAGTACTTC; cdr3_aa: CASSRGPDTQETQYF
d_call: NA; clone_size: many; v_call: TRBV9; j_call: TRBJ1-1; cdr3_nt: TGTGCCAGCAGCCCGGGACACTTGAACACTGAAGCTTTCTTT; cdr3_aa: CASSPGHLNTEAFF
d_call: NA; clone_size: once; v_call: TRBV5-1; j_call: TRBJ1-6; cdr3_nt: TGCGCCAGCAGCCAAGACCGCCAGGGGAATTCACCCCTCCACTTT; cdr3_aa: CASSQDRQGNSPLHF
d_call: TRBD1; clone_size: NA; v_call: TRBV5-1; j_call: TRBJ1-6; cdr3_nt: TGCGCCAGCAGCTTCCAGGGGGCGCGGAATTCACACCTCCACTTT; cdr3_aa: CASSFQGARNSHLHF
d_call: NA; clone_size: many; v_call: TRBV6-1; j_call: TRBJ2-7; cdr3_nt: TGTGCCAGCAGAACCTCCGGGACTGGGCACGCCGAGCAGTACTTC; cdr3_aa: CASRTSGTGHAEQYF
d_call: NA; clone_size: many; v_call: TRBV19; j_call: TRBJ1-5; cdr3_nt: TGTGCCAGTAGGGGTCGGCGTTATCAGCCCCAGCATTTT; cdr3_aa: CASRGRRYQPQHF
d_call: NA; clone_size: many; v_call: TRBV30; j_call: TRBJ1-1; cdr3_nt: TGTGCCTGGAGTGTACGAGGGGATGAAGCTTTCTTT; cdr3_aa: CAWSVRGDEAFF
d_call: TRBD1; clone_size: many; v_call: TRBV6-1; j_call: TRBJ2-2; cdr3_nt: TGTGCCAGCAGGACAGGGGTGGGCACCGGGGAGCTGTTTTTT; cdr3_aa: CASRTGVGTGELFF
d_call: NA; clone_size: NA; v_call: TRBV30; j_call: TRBJ2-6; cdr3_nt: TGTGCCTGGAGTTACAACAGGGATCCGGGCAACGAAGTCCTGACTTTC; cdr3_aa: CAWSYNRDPGNEVLTF
d_call: NA; clone_size: many; v_call: TRBV6-2/TRBV6-3; j_call: TRBJ1-6; cdr3_nt: TGTGCCAGCACCCCGCCGGGGGTAGAGAATTCACCCCTCCACTTT; cdr3_aa: CASTPPGVENSPLHF
d_call: TRBD1; clone_size: many; v_call: TRBV11-2; j_call: TRBJ1-2; cdr3_nt: TGTGCCAGCAGCTTAGAAACAGGGGGCTATGGCTACACCTTC; cdr3_aa: CASSLETGGYGYTF
d_call: TRBD2; clone_size: many; v_call: TRBV7-9; j_call: TRBJ2-7; cdr3_nt: TGTGCCAGCAGCACCGGACTAGCGCCGATCGGCGAGCAGTACTTC; cdr3_aa: CASSTGLAPIGEQYF
d_call: NA; clone_size: NA; v_call: TRBV2; j_call: TRBJ2-7; cdr3_nt: TGTGCCAGCAGTGCCGACCCTTCAGGAGAGCAGTACTTC; cdr3_aa: CASSADPSGEQYF
d_call: TRBD1; clone_size: NA; v_call: TRBV6-2/TRBV6-3; j_call: TRBJ2-7; cdr3_nt: TGTGCCAGCAGTGCGCTCCGGGACAGCTCCTACGAGCAGTACTTC; cdr3_aa: CASSALRDSSYEQYF
d_call: TRBD1; clone_size: many; v_call: TRBV5-1; j_call: TRBJ1-6; cdr3_nt: TGCGCCAGCAGCGCGGGACAGAGAAATTCACCCCTCCACTTT; cdr3_aa: CASSAGQRNSPLHF
d_call: TRBD1; clone_size: many; v_call: TRBV6-1; j_call: TRBJ1-2; cdr3_nt: TGTGCCAGCAGATGGGGACAGGGTGACTATGGCTACACCTTC; cdr3_aa: CASRWGQGDYGYTF
d_call: NA; clone_size: many; v_call: TRBV6-2/TRBV6-3; j_call: TRBJ2-7; cdr3_nt: TGTGCCAGCTCCTTAGAGGGTGGATTCTACGAGCAGTACTTC; cdr3_aa: CASSLEGGFYEQYF
d_call: TRBD1; clone_size: many; v_call: TRBV6-2/TRBV6-3; j_call: TRBJ2-4; cdr3_nt: TGTGCCAGCAGGGGGTTCCGGGACAGGGGAAACATTCAGTACTTC; cdr3_aa: CASRGFRDRGNIQYF
d_call: NA; clone_size: NA; v_call: TRBV6-5; j_call: TRBJ2-7; cdr3_nt: TGTGCCAGCAGTTACTCCGCGCGGGACGAGCAGTACTTC; cdr3_aa: CASSYSARDEQYF
d_call: NA; clone_size: few; v_call: TRBV12-3/TRBV12-4; j_call: TRBJ1-5; cdr3_nt: TGTGCCAGCAGTCTAGCGGGGGAAAATCAGCCCCAGCATTTT; cdr3_aa: CASSLAGENQPQHF
d_call: TRBD2; clone_size: many; v_call: TRBV19; j_call: TRBJ2-5; cdr3_nt: TGTGCCAGTCGTCGGGGCCTAGCGGGTACACAAGAGACCCAGTACTTC; cdr3_aa: CASRRGLAGTQETQYF
d_call: TRBD1; clone_size: many; v_call: TRBV11-2; j_call: TRBJ1-2; cdr3_nt: TGTGCCAGCATCCTCCCCGACAGGGGGAGACGAAAGGGCTACACCTTC; cdr3_aa: CASILPDRGRRKGYTF
d_call: NA; clone_size: many; v_call: TRBV28; j_call: TRBJ1-6; cdr3_nt: TGTGCCAGCAGTTTTAGGGGTGCTTCACCCCTCCACTTT; cdr3_aa: CASSFRGASPLHF
d_call: NA; clone_size: many; v_call: TRBV20-1; j_call: TRBJ1-1; cdr3_nt: TGCAGTGCTAGACGGACTACCTCTGAAGCTTTCTTT; cdr3_aa: CSARRTTSEAFF
d_call: NA; clone_size: many; v_call: TRBV2; j_call: TRBJ1-1; cdr3_nt: TGTGCCAGCAGTGAAGATGTCACTGAAGCTTTCTTT; cdr3_aa: CASSEDVTEAFF
d_call: NA; clone_size: few; v_call: TRBV19; j_call: TRBJ1-2; cdr3_nt: TGTGCGTACAGAGCCCCTAACTATGGCTACACCTTC; cdr3_aa: CAYRAPNYGYTF
d_call: TRBD2; clone_size: few; v_call: TRBV11-2; j_call: TRBJ2-2; cdr3_nt: TGTGCCAGCAGCTTACGTCAGTGGGCGGGAGTCCACACCGGGGAGCTGTTTTTT; cdr3_aa: CASSLRQWAGVHTGELFF
d_call: TRBD2; clone_size: few; v_call: TRBV6-2/TRBV6-3; j_call: TRBJ2-5; cdr3_nt: TGTGCCAGCAGTTACCAAAGCGGGAGGACTCAAGAGACCCAGTACTTC; cdr3_aa: CASSYQSGRTQETQYF
d_call: NA; clone_size: NA; v_call: TRBV4-1; j_call: TRBJ1-1; cdr3_nt: TGCGCCAGCAGCCAGCAGGGTCTGATGAACACTGAAGCTTTCTTT; cdr3_aa: CASSQQGLMNTEAFF
d_call: TRBD1; clone_size: few; v_call: TRBV18; j_call: TRBJ1-2; cdr3_nt: TGTGCCAGCTCACCACCGACAGGGTCTGGCTACACCTTC; cdr3_aa: CASSPPTGSGYTF
d_call: NA; clone_size: many; v_call: TRBV11-2; j_call: TRBJ1-2; cdr3_nt: TGTGCCAGCACCCTCGGGAGGGCGCGGGAGAGTGGCTACACCTTC; cdr3_aa: CASTLGRARESGYTF